A selection of T cell receptor beta chains follows, all from one sample in a study of CD8 T cells in Susac syndrome. TCRdb ran MiXCR on the immunoSEQ multiplex PCR reads and lists one entry per CDR3 protein. The sample lists around 200,000 distinct CDR3 sequences, nearly 97% occurring once. The material sequenced was CD4+ T cells from PBMCs. Receptors originate from a human donor with multiple sclerosis. CDR3s include the opening cysteine and the closing phenylalanine or tryptophan. Each record gives: V gene, CDR3 length, clone size, D gene, J gene, CDR3 DNA, CDR3 protein. D genes are given only for firm matches. For some rows the clone size is stated as once, few or many, or as a class when expanded; others skip it.

v_gene: TRBV2; len: 12; abundance: .; d_gene: TRBD1; j_gene: TRBJ2-7; CDR3nt: TGTGCCACGAGGACAGGGGGCTACGAGCAGTACTTC; CDR3aa: CATRTGGYEQYF
v_gene: TRBV20-1; len: 14; abundance: .; d_gene: .; j_gene: TRBJ1-1; CDR3nt: TGCAGTGCTAGTTCCCTAACAGGGAACACTGAAGCTTTCTTT; CDR3aa: CSASSLTGNTEAFF
v_gene: TRBV29-1; len: 12; abundance: .; d_gene: TRBD1; j_gene: TRBJ1-2; CDR3nt: TGCAGCGCGACAGGGAGGGGTAATGGCTACACCTTC; CDR3aa: CSATGRGNGYTF
v_gene: TRBV6-2/TRBV6-3; len: 13; abundance: .; d_gene: .; j_gene: TRBJ2-7; CDR3nt: TGTGCCAGCAGTTACCGCAGGGGTTACGAGCAGTACTTC; CDR3aa: CASSYRRGYEQYF
v_gene: TRBV25-1; len: 14; abundance: once; d_gene: TRBD1; j_gene: TRBJ1-2; CDR3nt: TGTGCCAGCAGTGAGCCTGGACAGGTCTATGGCTACACCTTC; CDR3aa: CASSEPGQVYGYTF
v_gene: TRBV9; len: 14; abundance: .; d_gene: TRBD1; j_gene: TRBJ2-7; CDR3nt: TGTGCCAGCAGCTCCCGGGACAGGGACTACGAGCAGTACTTC; CDR3aa: CASSSRDRDYEQYF
v_gene: TRBV12-3/TRBV12-4; len: 13; abundance: .; d_gene: .; j_gene: TRBJ1-5; CDR3nt: TGTGCCAGCAGTTCCTCAGATGGCCAGCCCCAGCATTTT; CDR3aa: CASSSSDGQPQHF
v_gene: TRBV5-1; len: 14; abundance: .; d_gene: .; j_gene: TRBJ2-1; CDR3nt: TGCGCCAGCAGCCCCGGACAGTTATACAATGAACAGTTCTTC; CDR3aa: CASSPGQLYNEQFF
v_gene: TRBV29-1; len: 13; abundance: .; d_gene: .; j_gene: TRBJ1-4; CDR3nt: TGCAGCGTTGTCGACAGTATCCATGAAAAACTGTTTTTT; CDR3aa: CSVVDSIHEKLFF
v_gene: TRBV29-1; len: 14; abundance: .; d_gene: TRBD1; j_gene: TRBJ2-1; CDR3nt: TGCAGCGTCGGGCTAGACAGGGCTTACAATGAGCAGTTCTTC; CDR3aa: CSVGLDRAYNEQFF
v_gene: TRBV15; len: 13; abundance: .; d_gene: .; j_gene: TRBJ1-1; CDR3nt: TGTGCCACCAGCAGAGACGCGGTCACTGAAGCTTTCTTT; CDR3aa: CATSRDAVTEAFF
v_gene: TRBV12-3/TRBV12-4; len: 13; abundance: .; d_gene: .; j_gene: TRBJ1-5; CDR3nt: TGTGCCAGCAGTTTCGGACACAATCAGCCCCAGCATTTT; CDR3aa: CASSFGHNQPQHF
v_gene: TRBV29-1; len: 14; abundance: .; d_gene: TRBD1; j_gene: TRBJ2-3; CDR3nt: TGCAGCGCCGCCGGCAGGGGGAGCACAGATACGCAGTATTTT; CDR3aa: CSAAGRGSTDTQYF
v_gene: TRBV28; len: 13; abundance: .; d_gene: .; j_gene: TRBJ2-5; CDR3nt: TGTGCCAGCCACCGCTCGGGACAAGAGACCCAGTACTTC; CDR3aa: CASHRSGQETQYF
v_gene: TRBV3-1; len: 15; abundance: .; d_gene: .; j_gene: TRBJ2-7; CDR3nt: TGTGCCAGCAGCCGCGCGGCAGGACCGACCTACGAGCAGTACTTC; CDR3aa: CASSRAAGPTYEQYF
v_gene: TRBV29-1; len: 11; abundance: .; d_gene: TRBD2; j_gene: TRBJ2-3; CDR3nt: TGCAGCGCCCGGGGAGGGGCCGGGATGTATTTT; CDR3aa: CSARGGAGMYF
v_gene: TRBV2; len: 15; abundance: .; d_gene: .; j_gene: TRBJ2-7; CDR3nt: TGTGCCAGCAGTTCACGGGCGGGCAACTCCTACGAGCAGTACTTC; CDR3aa: CASSSRAGNSYEQYF
v_gene: TRBV5-1; len: 13; abundance: .; d_gene: .; j_gene: TRBJ2-1; CDR3nt: TGCGCCAGCAGCTCCGACAGCAACAATGAGCAGTTCTTC; CDR3aa: CASSSDSNNEQFF
v_gene: TRBV3-1; len: 12; abundance: .; d_gene: .; j_gene: TRBJ1-1; CDR3nt: TGTGCCAGCAGCAAAACGAACACTGAAGCTTTCTTT; CDR3aa: CASSKTNTEAFF
v_gene: TRBV29-1; len: 16; abundance: .; d_gene: TRBD1; j_gene: TRBJ1-4; CDR3nt: TGCAGCGTTGAAACTCAAGGACAGGGGGCCTTGGAAAAACTGTTTTTT; CDR3aa: CSVETQGQGALEKLFF
v_gene: TRBV4-1; len: 15; abundance: .; d_gene: .; j_gene: TRBJ2-1; CDR3nt: TGCGCCAGCAGCCGGGACTCGAGCTCCTACAATGAGCAGTTCTTC; CDR3aa: CASSRDSSSYNEQFF
v_gene: TRBV15; len: 16; abundance: .; d_gene: TRBD2; j_gene: TRBJ2-3; CDR3nt: TGTGCCACCAGCGCCCGACTAGCGGGGGGCCCGGATACGCAGTATTTT; CDR3aa: CATSARLAGGPDTQYF
v_gene: TRBV7-2; len: 14; abundance: .; d_gene: .; j_gene: TRBJ2-4; CDR3nt: TGTGCCAGCAGCTTATCAGAGGGCCTAAACATTCAGTACTTC; CDR3aa: CASSLSEGLNIQYF
v_gene: TRBV9; len: 12; abundance: .; d_gene: .; j_gene: TRBJ1-1; CDR3nt: TGTGCCAGCGGGGGGACGAACACTGAAGCTTTCTTT; CDR3aa: CASGGTNTEAFF
v_gene: TRBV30; len: 13; abundance: .; d_gene: .; j_gene: TRBJ1-1; CDR3nt: TGTGCCTGGAGTGTACAAGGGGCGGCTGAAGCTTTCTTT; CDR3aa: CAWSVQGAAEAFF
v_gene: TRBV10-3; len: 18; abundance: .; d_gene: .; j_gene: TRBJ2-1; CDR3nt: TGTGCCATCAGTGTCCTGGACAGCCGATTAAGCTCCTACAATGAGCAGTTCTTC; CDR3aa: CAISVLDSRLSSYNEQFF
v_gene: TRBV2; len: 15; abundance: .; d_gene: .; j_gene: TRBJ1-1; CDR3nt: TGTGCCAGCAGTAATAGGGTTGGGGGGAACACTGAAGCTTTCTTT; CDR3aa: CASSNRVGGNTEAFF
v_gene: TRBV28; len: 16; abundance: .; d_gene: .; j_gene: TRBJ1-6; CDR3nt: TGTGCCAGCAGTTCCCAGAAGAGCTCCTATAATTCACCCCTCCACTTT; CDR3aa: CASSSQKSSYNSPLHF
v_gene: TRBV14; len: 13; abundance: .; d_gene: TRBD1; j_gene: TRBJ2-5; CDR3nt: TGTGCCAGCAGCCGAGTAGGGGGCGAGACCCAGTACTTC; CDR3aa: CASSRVGGETQYF
v_gene: TRBV30; len: 16; abundance: .; d_gene: TRBD2; j_gene: TRBJ2-5; CDR3nt: TGTGCCTGGAGTCACCCAGCGGGGGGTTTTGGAGAGACCCAGTACTTC; CDR3aa: CAWSHPAGGFGETQYF
v_gene: TRBV12-3/TRBV12-4; len: 15; abundance: .; d_gene: TRBD1; j_gene: TRBJ1-2; CDR3nt: TGTGCCAGCAGTTTAGTCAGGGGGCGCGGCTATGGCTACACCTTC; CDR3aa: CASSLVRGRGYGYTF
v_gene: TRBV7-2; len: 15; abundance: .; d_gene: TRBD1; j_gene: TRBJ1-1; CDR3nt: TGTGCCAGCAGCTCCCAAACAGGGGTGAACACTGAAGCTTTCTTT; CDR3aa: CASSSQTGVNTEAFF
v_gene: TRBV20-1; len: 11; abundance: .; d_gene: .; j_gene: TRBJ1-2; CDR3nt: TGCAGTGCTAGCATCGGCTATGGCTACACCTTC; CDR3aa: CSASIGYGYTF
v_gene: TRBV19; len: 15; abundance: .; d_gene: .; j_gene: TRBJ1-1; CDR3nt: TGTGCCAGTAGTACCACGACAGGTTCACCCACTGAAGCTTTCTTT; CDR3aa: CASSTTTGSPTEAFF
v_gene: TRBV20-1; len: 15; abundance: .; d_gene: TRBD2; j_gene: TRBJ2-5; CDR3nt: TGCAGTGCTATAGATAGCGGGGGGTATAAAGAGACCCAGTACTTC; CDR3aa: CSAIDSGGYKETQYF
v_gene: TRBV20-1; len: 14; abundance: .; d_gene: TRBD1; j_gene: TRBJ2-7; CDR3nt: TGCAGTGCTAGCGACAGGGTCGGATTCGACGAGCAGTACTTC; CDR3aa: CSASDRVGFDEQYF
v_gene: TRBV30; len: 13; abundance: .; d_gene: .; j_gene: TRBJ2-2; CDR3nt: TGTGCCTGGAGTGTAGCGAACACCGGGGAGCTGTTTTTT; CDR3aa: CAWSVANTGELFF
v_gene: TRBV30; len: 15; abundance: .; d_gene: .; j_gene: TRBJ2-3; CDR3nt: TGTGCCTGGAGTGTTGGGTCGGACGGCACAGATACGCAGTATTTT; CDR3aa: CAWSVGSDGTDTQYF
v_gene: TRBV6-5; len: 13; abundance: .; d_gene: .; j_gene: TRBJ2-7; CDR3nt: TGTGCCAGCACTGCAGGCCTCTCCTACGAGCAGTACTTC; CDR3aa: CASTAGLSYEQYF
v_gene: TRBV5-6; len: 15; abundance: .; d_gene: .; j_gene: TRBJ2-7; CDR3nt: TGTGCCAGCAGCTCTAACGGACGGAACTCCTACGAGCAGTACTTC; CDR3aa: CASSSNGRNSYEQYF
v_gene: TRBV2; len: 11; abundance: once; d_gene: TRBD1; j_gene: TRBJ2-7; CDR3nt: TGTGCCAGCAGTGAAGTACAGGGGCACGACTTC; CDR3aa: CASSEVQGHDF
v_gene: TRBV3-1; len: 14; abundance: .; d_gene: TRBD1; j_gene: TRBJ2-7; CDR3nt: TGTGCCAGCAGCCAAGGGGACAGACCCTACGAGCAGTACTTC; CDR3aa: CASSQGDRPYEQYF
v_gene: TRBV7-2; len: 16; abundance: .; d_gene: TRBD2; j_gene: TRBJ2-3; CDR3nt: TGTGCCAGCAGCCCGGGGACTAGCGGAAAAACAGATACGCAGTATTTT; CDR3aa: CASSPGTSGKTDTQYF
v_gene: TRBV7-6; len: 18; abundance: .; d_gene: TRBD2; j_gene: TRBJ2-5; CDR3nt: TGTGCCAGCAGCCTGTGGTTTAGCGGGGGGGTGTACCAAGAGACCCAGTACTTC; CDR3aa: CASSLWFSGGVYQETQYF
v_gene: TRBV7-2; len: 15; abundance: .; d_gene: .; j_gene: TRBJ2-5; CDR3nt: TGTGCCAGCAGCTTAGGGGCGGCGCTTCAAGAGACCCAGTACTTC; CDR3aa: CASSLGAALQETQYF
v_gene: TRBV5-4; len: 14; abundance: .; d_gene: .; j_gene: TRBJ1-6; CDR3nt: TGTGCCAGCAGCACTCAGGGGCCCGGGGCACCCCTCCACTTT; CDR3aa: CASSTQGPGAPLHF